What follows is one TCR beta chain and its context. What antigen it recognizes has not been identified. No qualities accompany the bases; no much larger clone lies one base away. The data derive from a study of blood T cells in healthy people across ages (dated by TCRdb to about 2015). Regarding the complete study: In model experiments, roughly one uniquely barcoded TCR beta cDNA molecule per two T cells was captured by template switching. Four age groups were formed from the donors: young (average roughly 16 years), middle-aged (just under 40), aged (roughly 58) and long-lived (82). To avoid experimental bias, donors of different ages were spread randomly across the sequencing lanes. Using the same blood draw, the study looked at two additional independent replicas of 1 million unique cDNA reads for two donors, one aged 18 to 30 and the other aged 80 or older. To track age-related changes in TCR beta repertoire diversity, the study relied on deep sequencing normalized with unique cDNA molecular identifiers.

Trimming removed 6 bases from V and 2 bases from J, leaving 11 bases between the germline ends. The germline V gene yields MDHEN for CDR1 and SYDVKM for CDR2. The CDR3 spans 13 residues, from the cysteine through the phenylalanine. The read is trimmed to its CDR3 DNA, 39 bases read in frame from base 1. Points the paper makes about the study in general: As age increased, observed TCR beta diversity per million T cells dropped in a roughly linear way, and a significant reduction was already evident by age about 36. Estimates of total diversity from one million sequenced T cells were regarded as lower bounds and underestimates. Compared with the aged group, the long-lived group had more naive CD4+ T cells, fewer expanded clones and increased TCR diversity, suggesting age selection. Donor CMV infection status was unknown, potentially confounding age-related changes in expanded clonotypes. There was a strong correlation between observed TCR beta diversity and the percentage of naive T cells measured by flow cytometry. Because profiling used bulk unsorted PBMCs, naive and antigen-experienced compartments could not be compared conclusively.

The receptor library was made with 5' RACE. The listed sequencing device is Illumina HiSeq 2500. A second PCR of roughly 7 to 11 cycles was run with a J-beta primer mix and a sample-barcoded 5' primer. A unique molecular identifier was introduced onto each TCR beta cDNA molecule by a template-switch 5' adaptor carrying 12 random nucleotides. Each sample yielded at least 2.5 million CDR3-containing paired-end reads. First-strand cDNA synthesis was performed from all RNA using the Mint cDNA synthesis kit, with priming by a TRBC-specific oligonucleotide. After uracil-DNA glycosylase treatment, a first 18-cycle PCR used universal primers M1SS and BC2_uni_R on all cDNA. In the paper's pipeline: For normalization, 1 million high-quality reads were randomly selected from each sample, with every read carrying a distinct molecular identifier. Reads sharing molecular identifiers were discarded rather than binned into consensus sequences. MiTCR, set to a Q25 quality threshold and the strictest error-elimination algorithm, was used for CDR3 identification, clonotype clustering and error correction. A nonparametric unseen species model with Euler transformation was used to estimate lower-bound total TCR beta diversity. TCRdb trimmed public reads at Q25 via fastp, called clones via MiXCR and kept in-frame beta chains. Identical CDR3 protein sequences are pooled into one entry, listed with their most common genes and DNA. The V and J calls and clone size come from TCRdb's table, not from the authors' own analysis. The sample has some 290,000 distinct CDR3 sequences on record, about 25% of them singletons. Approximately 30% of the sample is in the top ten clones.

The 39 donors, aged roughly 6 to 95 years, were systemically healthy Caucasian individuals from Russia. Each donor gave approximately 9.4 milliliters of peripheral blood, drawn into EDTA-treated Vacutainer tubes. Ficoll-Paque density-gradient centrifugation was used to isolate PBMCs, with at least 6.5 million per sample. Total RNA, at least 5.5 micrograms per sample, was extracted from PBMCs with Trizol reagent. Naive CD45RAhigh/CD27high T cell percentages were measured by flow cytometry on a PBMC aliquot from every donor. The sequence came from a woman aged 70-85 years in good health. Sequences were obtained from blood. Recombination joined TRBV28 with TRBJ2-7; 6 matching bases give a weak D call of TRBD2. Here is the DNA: TGTGCCAGCAGGTCCGGGAGAGCCTACGAGCAGTACTTC. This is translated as CASRSGRAYEQYF.